This T cell receptor beta chain was found in a study of control samples from healthy donors and cancer patients. Generated by immunoSEQ multiplex PCR, the TCRdb table keeps only in-frame clones and is missing some. Counted here are about 47,000 clones, 80% occurring once; the ten biggest clones make up roughly a tenth. The ends lost 2 bases at V and 7 bases at J; junction bases unmatched: 10. Per germline, CDR1 SGHTA and CDR2 FQGTGA. The CDR3 consists of 16 residues. This clonotype was sampled from a man in his 70s in good health. The chain employs TRBV7-3 and TRBJ2-7; 11 positions agree with TRBD2. Source material: blood. CDR3 sequence: CASSLWPSGRRGEQYF. In DNA form, the CDR3 reads TGTGCCAGCAGCTTATGGCCTAGCGGGAGGAGGGGAGAGCAGTACTTC.